The 6 T cell receptor beta chains presented below share a single source sample, sequenced in a study of T cell changes during pregnancy in multiple sclerosis. Only in-frame clones appear in the TCRdb table, and some are missing; sequencing was by immunoSEQ multiplex PCR. The sample carries about 67,000 clones, approximately 90% recorded once. Sequenced here: peripheral blood, sampled in the first trimester of pregnancy. All receptors come from a female donor in good health, enrolled as a control in a pregnancy study.

The genes are TRBV2 and TRBJ2-3; 9 positions match TRBD1. Germline lookup yields CDR1 SNHLY and CDR2 FYNNEI. V shed 8 bases, J shed 4 bases, and the junction held 10 bases outside the gene matches. This CDR3 is built from 15 residues. The CDR3 bases are TGTGCCAGCTCGCCCGGGACAGGGTGGCCAGATACGCAGTATTTT. This translates into CASSPGTGWPDTQYF. The variable domain in full, with the rest retrieved from reference TRBV2 and TRBJ2-3, is EPEVTQTPSHQVTQMGQEVILRCVPISNHLYFYWYRQILGQKVEFLVSFYNNEISEKSEIFDDQFSVERPDGSNFTLKIRSTKLEDSAMYFCASSPGTGWPDTQYFGPGTRLTVL.

The chain combines TRBV5-6 with TRBJ1-2; 7 bases agree with TRBD1. Trimming took 3 bases from V and 6 from J; bases not matched to a gene: 8. Germline lookup yields CDR1 SGHDT and CDR2 YYEEEE. The CDR3 has 14 amino acids. The CDR3 coding sequence is TGTGCCAGCAGCTCCCAGACAGGGATGGATGGCTACACCTTC. It codes for CASSSQTGMDGYTF.

The chain is built from TRBV14 and TRBJ2-2; TRBD1 aligns across 8 bases. Germline V gene lookup returns CDR1 SGHDN and CDR2 FVKESK. The CDR3 has 17 amino acids. After removal of 2 bases from V and 2 bases from J, the junction contained 7 bases not matched to a gene. This CDR3 reads CASSQLDRGTNTGELFF. CDR3 coding DNA: TGTGCCAGCAGCCAACTTGACAGGGGCACCAACACCGGGGAGCTGTTTTTT.

The chain couples TRBV9 to TRBJ2-1, with D hard to call. The CDR3 totals 13 residues. The V gene lost 0 bases and the J gene lost 6 bases, with 7 bases spanning the gap. Looked up from germline, CDR1 is SGDLS and CDR2 is YYNGEE. The CDR3 here is CASSVVRSNEQFF. Written as DNA, the CDR3 is TGTGCCAGCAGCGTAGTCAGGTCCAATGAGCAGTTCTTC.

This sequence joins TRBV2 and TRBJ2-2; 7 bases fit TRBD1. The CDR3 covers 13 residues. Per the germline V gene, CDR1 is SNHLY and CDR2 is FYNNEI. With V trimmed by 8 bases and J by 6 bases, 6 bases remained unmatched. The CDR3 is CASRDSLPGELFF. For the CDR3, the DNA is TGTGCCAGCCGGGACAGCCTCCCCGGGGAGCTGTTTTTT.

This chain connects TRBV7-9 to TRBJ1-1; 10 nucleotides align to TRBD1. V gave up 6 bases and J gave up 4 bases; unmatched junction bases: 8. Germline CDR1 reads SEHNR; CDR2 reads FQNEAQ (reference sequence). This CDR3 contains 15 residues. The CDR3 loop is CASRGGTGDVTEAFF. The DNA of the CDR3 is TGTGCCAGCAGGGGAGGGACAGGGGATGTCACTGAAGCTTTCTTT.